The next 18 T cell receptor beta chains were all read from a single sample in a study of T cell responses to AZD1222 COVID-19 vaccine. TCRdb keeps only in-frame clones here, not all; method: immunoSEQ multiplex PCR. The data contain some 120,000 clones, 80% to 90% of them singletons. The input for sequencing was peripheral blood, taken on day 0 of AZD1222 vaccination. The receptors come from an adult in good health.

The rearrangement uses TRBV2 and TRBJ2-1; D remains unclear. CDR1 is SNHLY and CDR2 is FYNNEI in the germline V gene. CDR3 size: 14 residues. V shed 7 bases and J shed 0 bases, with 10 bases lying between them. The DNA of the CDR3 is TGTGCCAGCAAGGAGCAGATCTCCTACAATGAGCAGTTCTTC. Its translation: CASKEQISYNEQFF. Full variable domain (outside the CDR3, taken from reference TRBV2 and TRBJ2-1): EPEVTQTPSHQVTQMGQEVILRCVPISNHLYFYWYRQILGQKVEFLVSFYNNEISEKSEIFDDQFSVERPDGSNFTLKIRSTKLEDSAMYFCASKEQISYNEQFFGPGTRLTVL.

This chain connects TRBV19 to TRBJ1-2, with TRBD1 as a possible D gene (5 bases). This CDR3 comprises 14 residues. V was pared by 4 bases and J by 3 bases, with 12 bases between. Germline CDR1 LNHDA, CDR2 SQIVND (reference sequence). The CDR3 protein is CASSSPGDYYGYTF. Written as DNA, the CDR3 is TGTGCCAGTAGTAGCCCCGGGGACTACTATGGCTACACCTTC.

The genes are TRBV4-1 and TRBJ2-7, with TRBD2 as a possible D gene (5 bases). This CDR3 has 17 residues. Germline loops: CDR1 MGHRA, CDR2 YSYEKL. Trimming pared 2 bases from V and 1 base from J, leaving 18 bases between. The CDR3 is CASSQFAGLMSSYEQYF. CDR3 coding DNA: TGCGCCAGCAGCCAATTTGCCGGACTGATGAGTTCCTACGAGCAGTACTTC.

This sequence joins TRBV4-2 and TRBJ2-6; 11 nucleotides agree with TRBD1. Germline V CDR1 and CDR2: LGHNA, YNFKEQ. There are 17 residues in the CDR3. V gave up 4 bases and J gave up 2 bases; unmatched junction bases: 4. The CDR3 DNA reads TGTGCCAGCAGCCCCGGACAGGGGGCAGCTGGGGCCAACGTCCTGACTTTC. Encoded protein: CASSPGQGAAGANVLTF.

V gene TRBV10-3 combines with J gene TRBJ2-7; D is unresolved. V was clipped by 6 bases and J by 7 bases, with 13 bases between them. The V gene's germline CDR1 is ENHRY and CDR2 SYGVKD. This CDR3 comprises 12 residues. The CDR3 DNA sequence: TGTGCCATCAGCCCCTCAGTGGGGGAGCAGTACTTC. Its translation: CAISPSVGEQYF.

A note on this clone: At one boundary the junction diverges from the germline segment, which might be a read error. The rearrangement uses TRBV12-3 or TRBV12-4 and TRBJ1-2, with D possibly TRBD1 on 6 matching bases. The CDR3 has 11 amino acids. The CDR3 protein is CASSPRRGLIF. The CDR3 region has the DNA TGTGCCAGCAGCCCTCGGAGGGGGTTAATTTTC.

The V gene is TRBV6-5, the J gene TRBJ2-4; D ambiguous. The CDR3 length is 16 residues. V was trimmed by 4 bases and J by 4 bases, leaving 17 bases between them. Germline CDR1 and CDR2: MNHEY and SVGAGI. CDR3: CASSSVLQDRKNIQYF. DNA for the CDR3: TGTGCCAGCAGTTCGGTCCTCCAGGATCGAAAAAACATTCAGTACTTC.

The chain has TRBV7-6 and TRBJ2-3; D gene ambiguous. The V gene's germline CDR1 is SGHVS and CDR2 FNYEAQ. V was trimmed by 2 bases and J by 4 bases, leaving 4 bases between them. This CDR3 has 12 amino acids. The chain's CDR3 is CASSLYSDTQYF. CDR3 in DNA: TGTGCCAGCAGCTTATATTCAGATACGCAGTATTTT.

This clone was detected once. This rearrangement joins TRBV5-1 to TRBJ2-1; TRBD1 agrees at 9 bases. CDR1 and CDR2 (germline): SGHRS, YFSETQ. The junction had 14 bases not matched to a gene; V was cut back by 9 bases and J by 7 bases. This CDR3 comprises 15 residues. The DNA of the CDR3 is TGCGCCACCAATTGGGGGGACAGGGATAGGAATGAGCAGTTCTTC. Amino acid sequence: CATNWGDRDRNEQFF.

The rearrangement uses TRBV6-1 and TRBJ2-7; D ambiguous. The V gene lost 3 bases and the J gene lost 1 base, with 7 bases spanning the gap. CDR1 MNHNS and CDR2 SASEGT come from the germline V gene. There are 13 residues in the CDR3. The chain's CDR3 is CASSDATSYEQYF. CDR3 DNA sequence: TGTGCCAGCAGTGATGCAACTTCCTACGAGCAGTACTTC.

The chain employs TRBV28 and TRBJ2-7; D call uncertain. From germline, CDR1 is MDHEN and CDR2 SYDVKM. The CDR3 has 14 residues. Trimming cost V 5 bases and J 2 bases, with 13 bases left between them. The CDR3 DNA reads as TGTGCCAGCAGTGCCCGACCAGGCGCCTACGAGCAGTACTTC. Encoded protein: CASSARPGAYEQYF.

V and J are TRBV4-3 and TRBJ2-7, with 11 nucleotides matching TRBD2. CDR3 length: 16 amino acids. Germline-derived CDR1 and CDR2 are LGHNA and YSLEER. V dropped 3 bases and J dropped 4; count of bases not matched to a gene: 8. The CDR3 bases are TGCGCCAGCAGCCAGGTCGACGGGACTAGCGGTTACGAGCAGTACTTC. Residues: CASSQVDGTSGYEQYF.

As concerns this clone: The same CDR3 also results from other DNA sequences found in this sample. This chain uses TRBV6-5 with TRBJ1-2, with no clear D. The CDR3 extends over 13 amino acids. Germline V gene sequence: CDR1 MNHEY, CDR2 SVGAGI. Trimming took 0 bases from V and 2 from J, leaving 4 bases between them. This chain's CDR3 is CASSYSNNYGYTF. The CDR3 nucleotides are TGTGCCAGCAGTTACTCGAACAACTATGGCTACACCTTC.

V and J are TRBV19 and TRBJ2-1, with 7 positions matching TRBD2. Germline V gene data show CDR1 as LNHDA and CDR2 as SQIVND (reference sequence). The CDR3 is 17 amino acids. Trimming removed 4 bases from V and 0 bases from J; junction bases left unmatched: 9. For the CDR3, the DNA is TGTGCCAGTAGTAGACTTTTGCGCGGGAGCTCCTACAATGAGCAGTTCTTC. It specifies CASSRLLRGSSYNEQFF.

DNA of the CDR3: TGCAGCGTTGAAGATGGGGCGGGGATAGGTGAAAAACTGTTTTTT. Protein: CSVEDGAGIGEKLFF. This chain joins TRBV29-1 and TRBJ1-4; D is perhaps TRBD1 (5 bases). This CDR3 has 15 amino acids. The germline V gene encodes CDR1 SQVTM and CDR2 ANQGSEA. Trimming took 0 bases from V and 7 from J, leaving 15 bases between them.

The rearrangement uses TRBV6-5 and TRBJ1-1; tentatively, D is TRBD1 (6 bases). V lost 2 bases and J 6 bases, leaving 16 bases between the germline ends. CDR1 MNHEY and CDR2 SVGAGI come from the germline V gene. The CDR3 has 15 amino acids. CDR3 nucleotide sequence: TGTGCCAGCAGTTACAGCAGGGGTCCCCAGTCTGAAGCTTTCTTT. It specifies CASSYSRGPQSEAFF.

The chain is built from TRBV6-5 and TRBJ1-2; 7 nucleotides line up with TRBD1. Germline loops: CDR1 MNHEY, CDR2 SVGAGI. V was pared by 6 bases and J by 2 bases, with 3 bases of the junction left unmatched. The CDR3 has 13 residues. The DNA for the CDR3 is TGTGCCAGCAGCCTGACAGGGAACTATGGCTACACCTTC. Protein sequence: CASSLTGNYGYTF.

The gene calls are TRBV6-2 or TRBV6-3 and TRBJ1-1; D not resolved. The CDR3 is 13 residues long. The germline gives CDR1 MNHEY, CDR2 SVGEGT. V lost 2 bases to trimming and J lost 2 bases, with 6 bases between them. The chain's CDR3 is CASSYKGNTEAFF. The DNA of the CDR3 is TGTGCCAGCAGTTACAAGGGAAACACTGAAGCTTTCTTT.